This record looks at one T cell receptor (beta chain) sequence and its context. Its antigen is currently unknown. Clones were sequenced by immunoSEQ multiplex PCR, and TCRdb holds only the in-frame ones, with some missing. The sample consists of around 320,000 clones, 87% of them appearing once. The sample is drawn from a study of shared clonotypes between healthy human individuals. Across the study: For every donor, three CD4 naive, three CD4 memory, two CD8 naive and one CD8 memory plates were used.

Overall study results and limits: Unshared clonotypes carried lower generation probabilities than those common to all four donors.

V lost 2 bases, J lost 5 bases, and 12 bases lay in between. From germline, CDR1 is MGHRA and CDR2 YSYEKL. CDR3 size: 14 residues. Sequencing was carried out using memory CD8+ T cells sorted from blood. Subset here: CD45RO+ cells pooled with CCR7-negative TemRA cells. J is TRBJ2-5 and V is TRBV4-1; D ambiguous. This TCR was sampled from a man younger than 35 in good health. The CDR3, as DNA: TGCGCCAGCAGCCAAAGCCTCTACTGGGAGACCCAGTACTTC. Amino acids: CASSQSLYWETQYF.